The entry below gives a single T cell receptor (beta chain) sequence along with its context. Its antigen is still unknown. No base quality values were provided; no much bigger clone lies one nucleotide off. The record originates from a study of cytomegalovirus exposure and HLA in healthy donors (dated by TCRdb to 2015 to 2018). Study-wide context: In an earlier analysis of several hundred of the donors, 250 to 300 Gb of sequence data and approximately 120 million unique TCR beta sequences from about 179 million T cells were reported. The study combined high-throughput TCR immunosequencing, statistical association of individual TCRs with disease status, and machine learning to predict cytomegalovirus infection status. Rather than using new phenotypic data, the later analysis identified candidate immune exposures from TCR beta sequences and from how often those sequences occurred across donors. Alongside the repertoire data, information on donor age, sex, ethnicity and CMV serostatus was compiled. Besides the first cohort of around 700 subjects, a separate validation cohort made up of 120 different subjects was used. All discovery cohort repertoires had been generated on a single sequencing platform. Class I and class II HLA loci were covered by the typing at four-digit resolution. An early release covering roughly 600 HLA-typed donors comprised approximately 300 gigabases of sequencing data and about 90 million unique TCR sequences. Among about 400 genotyped donors of the cohort, an average of approximately 200,000 unique TCR beta nucleotide sequences was sequenced per donor, of which about 18% were non-productive. In a later analysis, previously published TCR beta repertoires from fewer than 750 donors were re-analyzed and high-resolution HLA genotyping was added so that TCR occurrence patterns could be studied. Genome-wide SNP genotypes for about 65% of the roughly 670 donors were used in a later genetic analysis, which treated that subset as a discovery cohort. To decide whether each TCR beta V gene segment behaved as functional or pseudogenic, an earlier analysis of 587 of the donors relied on high-throughput TCR beta sequencing. A few DR-DQ haplotypes were treated as single units for association and clustering because of strong linkage in the cohort. The number of donors typed differed by locus, with about 620-630 for A, B, C, DRB1 and DQB1, 522 for DQA1, nearly 610 for DPA1, and some 440 for DPB1. The genetic ancestry cluster associated with self-reported Caucasian donors included around 76% of the 398 genotyped donors. The study aimed to test whether cataloging public T cell receptors could reveal signatures of past pathogen exposure. The T cell repertoires of around 670 subjects were profiled by immunosequencing and related to cytomegalovirus serostatus. The investigation overall reported the following: A cluster of highly shared sequence variants was judged likely to represent a technical artifact of the sequencing pipeline. Compared with equally common non-associated chains, HLA-associated TCR beta chains in a later analysis were more clonally expanded and had lower generation probabilities. In both the original and validation cohorts, the classifier was reported to diagnose cytomegalovirus status with high specificity and sensitivity. Fewer than 20 rarely observed V segments, including chromosome 9 orphons, were excluded from the earlier analysis of approximately 600 of the donors because counts were too low. In a later analysis, 15,000 to 20,000 TCR beta sequences were associated with specific HLA alleles at a false discovery rate of 0.05. An earlier analysis of some 560 of the donors showed that most TCR beta V segments appeared in productive rearrangements either about 87% or about 30% of the time, which broadly matched IMGT annotations. In a later genetic analysis, a missense DCLRE1C variant was associated with V-gene and J-gene trimming of TCR beta chains, and the association was replicated in an independent cohort. The study gave a list of 150 to 200 TCR beta chains associated with cytomegalovirus. Three of the identified cytomegalovirus-associated TCR beta chains were confirmed in vitro to be specific for cytomegalovirus antigens. Immune exposure information for the cohort was limited to CMV serostatus. A further reported finding was that TCR beta sequences accurately predicted the HLA-A and HLA-B alleles for most subjects in the first cohort. According to a later analysis, TCR association rates differed among HLA loci, with DRB1 alleles showing the most associated TCRs and HLA-C alleles showing the fewest. When HLA alleles, especially DR and DQ, strongly co-occurred, TCR associations were difficult to assign to individual alleles. HLA typing was unavailable for some donors at each locus, so association tests used only the typed subset. It was suggested by the authors that the approach could potentially be generalized to other disease states and immunological phenotypes. A later analysis found that most CMV-associated TCR beta chains appeared HLA-restricted, with HLA associations seemingly driven largely by CMV exposure. In this cohort, only TCR beta chains were sequenced, and detectable features were limited by the absence of alpha or paired-chain data. Across donors, most TCR sequences were observed very rarely, whereas some public TCRs were present in many individuals. In a later analysis, several top co-occurrence clusters were reported to appear linked to parvovirus B19, influenza, CMV and Epstein-Barr virus. According to a later genetic analysis, donors in an Asian-associated ancestry cluster had fewer N-insertions in productive TCRs than the approximately 630-donor mean. The presence/absence analyses assumed that sequencing depth was roughly uniform across donors, and that assumption may not be true. Linkage disequilibrium might explain the correlated functional status among segregating V segments, but an unknown experimental factor could not be ruled out.

Receptor libraries were prepared by the immunoSEQ multiplex PCR assay. For the multiplex PCR, a mixture combining 60 forward primers for TCR Vbeta segments and 13 reverse primers for TCR Jbeta segments was used. A multiplex PCR assay on genomic DNA amplified the CDR3 region of rearranged TCR beta genes. On the Illumina HiSeq System, the amplified TCR beta libraries were sequenced as 87-base-pair reads. The authors' pipeline ran thus. A later analysis tallied around 87 million unique TCR beta chains across the 700 or so repertoires, and some 12 million of those chains were shared by two or more donors. A nearest-neighbor algorithm error-corrected the raw reads and collapsed the reads into unique sequences, merging closely related sequences to remove PCR and sequencing errors. V, D and J gene segments were assigned by aligning CDR3 sequences to IMGT reference sequences. For a sequence to be retained, at least a six-nucleotide match to both a V gene segment and a J gene segment was required. A rearrangement counted as productive if the CDR3 had no stop codons and remained in frame with V and J, and every other rearrangement counted as non-productive. CDR3 was defined by IMGT convention, running from the second conserved V-encoded cysteine to the conserved J-encoded phenylalanine. The earlier analysis of 587 of the donors excluded sequences that lacked an unambiguous match to a single V gene segment. In an earlier analysis of roughly 600 of the donors, a V segment was called functional when productive rearrangements were above 56.7%, and segregating when the standard deviation between donors exceeded 5%. A statistical classification framework was developed to diagnose cytomegalovirus status using the catalog of TCR beta chain sequences. A later analysis assigned V and J genes by comparing TCR nucleotide sequences with IMGT/GENE-DB human TR gene sequences. The TCRdist pipeline was used in a later analysis to assign CDR3 sequences and most-parsimonious VDJ recombination scenarios. In a later analysis, each TCR beta chain was defined by its CDR3 amino acid sequence together with its V-gene family, and reads lacking a unique V-gene family were excluded. To address suspected cross-contamination and a sequencing artifact, a later analysis removed roughly 580 highly shared, low-generation-probability nucleotide sequences. In a later analysis, a clonal expansion index was calculated for each public chain from normalized within-repertoire ranks of inferred template counts. In a later analysis, generation probabilities were computed with a VDJ recombination model fitted to out-of-frame rearrangements, and the resulting probabilities were checked against IGoR. In a later analysis, hypergeometric tests were used to score TCR-TCR, TCR-HLA and TCR-CMV co-occurrence, with a repertoire-size bias correction applied to TCR pairs. To estimate false discovery rates, a later analysis permuted the HLA or CMV assignments 20 times. In a later analysis, co-occurring TCRs were grouped using DBSCAN, and TCRdist sequence similarity was added for clustering within HLA-allele-positive subsets. For co-occurrence clustering, repertoires with fewer than 30,000 or more than 120,000 public chains were excluded, along with five repertoires with anomalous nucleotide sharing. As stored in TCRdb, this immuneACCESS dataset retains in-frame rearrangements with V and J assigned. A fraction of the clones does not appear; measured against another copy, unresolved V genes explain less than half of the discrepancy, and the remainder lacks a known reason. V, J and clone size reflect that table, while D and trimming were determined from the DNA. Here the sample has 95,000 or so clones; over 70% occur a single time. The leading ten clones occupy around 5% of the sample.

The cohort was made up of several hundred healthy bone marrow donors. At the time of sampling, all cohort members were nominally healthy, though unrecorded immune exposures were likely present. The donor was CMV seronegative and was included in the group of around 320 seronegative cohort members. Each donor provided a peripheral blood sample, and peripheral blood mononuclear cells were used for TCR beta sequencing. The Qiagen DNeasy Blood Extraction Kit was used to extract genomic DNA from the blood cell samples. The source of this sequence is a woman aged 40 to 50 in good health and CMV-seronegative. The specimen was PBMCs.

The CDR3 amino acid sequence is: CASSLGAISYNEQFF. The nucleotide sequence reads TGCGCCAGCAGCTTGGGAGCGATCTCCTACAATGAGCAGTTCTTC. This receptor chain uses TRBV5-1 and TRBJ2-1; the D gene lacks a confident call. The CDR3 spans 15 residues, from the cysteine through the phenylalanine. The DNA shown is the 45-base CDR3, in frame from base 1. V gives up 0 bases and J gives up 0 bases, and the segment between their germline ends measures 7 bases. The germline V gene provides CDR1 SGHRS and CDR2 YFSETQ.